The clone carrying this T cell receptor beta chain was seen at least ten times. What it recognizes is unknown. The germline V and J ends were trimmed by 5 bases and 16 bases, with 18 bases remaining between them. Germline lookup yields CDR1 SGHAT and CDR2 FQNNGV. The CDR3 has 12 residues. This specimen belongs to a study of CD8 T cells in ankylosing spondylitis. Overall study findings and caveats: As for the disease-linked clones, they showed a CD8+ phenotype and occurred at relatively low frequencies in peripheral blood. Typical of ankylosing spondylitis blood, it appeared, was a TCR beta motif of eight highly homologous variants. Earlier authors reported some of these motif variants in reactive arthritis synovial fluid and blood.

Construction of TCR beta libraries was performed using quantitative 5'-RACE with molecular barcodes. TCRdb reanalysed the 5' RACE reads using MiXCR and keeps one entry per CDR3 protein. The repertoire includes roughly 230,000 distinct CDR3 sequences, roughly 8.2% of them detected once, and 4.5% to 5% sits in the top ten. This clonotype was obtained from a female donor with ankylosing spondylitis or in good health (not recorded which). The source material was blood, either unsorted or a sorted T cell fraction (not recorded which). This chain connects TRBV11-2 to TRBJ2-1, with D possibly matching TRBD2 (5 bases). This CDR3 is CASSPGPGMVFF. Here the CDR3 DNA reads TGTGCCAGCAGCCCTGGGCCGGGAATGGTTTTCTTC.